This T cell receptor (beta chain) was identified in a study of OX40 agonist ivuxolimab in advanced cancers. Study-level findings and limits: Some of the lowest clonal expansion was seen in partial responders at 0.1-3.0 mg/kg. Researchers did not determine the expanded peripheral T cells' antigen specificity.

This table comes from immunoSEQ multiplex PCR, and its TCRdb copy is limited to in-frame clones, with some not included. The table shows more than 20,000 clones, with about 79% occurring only once. CDR3 length equals 13 residues. V was trimmed by 4 bases and J by 6 bases, leaving 13 bases between them. In regard to this clone: Antigen unknown.

This specimen consisted of CD4+ or CD8+ T cells sorted from blood, obtained in a trial of the OX40 agonist ivuxolimab. The origin of this receptor is an adult with an advanced solid tumor such as melanoma, head and neck, liver or kidney cancer. This chain connects TRBV7-1 to TRBJ2-7; D ambiguous. TRBV7-1 belongs to the ORF category, with a function that is uncertain. The CDR3 sequence: CASSLLGSGEQYF. The DNA for the CDR3 is TGTGCCAGCAGCTTGTTAGGGTCGGGCGAGCAGTACTTC.